These 25 T cell receptor beta chains were sequenced from one sample in a study of PD-L1 blockade in urothelial cancer. Generated by immunoSEQ multiplex PCR, the TCRdb table keeps only in-frame clones and is missing some. Of some 100,000 clones in the sample, about nine tenths were seen once. This specimen consisted of PBMCs, obtained around atezolizumab (anti-PD-L1) treatment. The origin of the receptors is a woman over 75 with urothelial cancer.

The V and J genes are TRBV5-1 and TRBJ2-7; TRBD2 is a possible D gene (5 bases). The germline CDR1 and CDR2 sequences are SGHRS and YFSETQ. This CDR3 comprises 14 residues. The V and J ends lost 4 bases and 7 bases respectively, with 18 bases between them. For the CDR3, the DNA is TGCGCCAGCAGCCTAGGGAGCCGTCTAGGAGAGCAGTACTTC. This gives the protein CASSLGSRLGEQYF.

The chain employs TRBV10-2 and TRBJ1-2; TRBD1 aligns across 9 bases. The CDR3 totals 14 residues. The V segment lost 6 bases and the J segment 5 bases; nucleotides outside the gene matches: 7. In germline, CDR1 is WSHSY, CDR2 SAAADI. The CDR3, as DNA: TGCGCCAGCAGGCCGGACAGGGGCCGGTATGGCTACACCTTC. This encodes CASRPDRGRYGYTF.

This clone has only one observation. The V and J genes are TRBV5-1 and TRBJ1-1; 10 nucleotides align to TRBD1. CDR1 and CDR2 from the germline V gene are SGHRS and YFSETQ. The CDR3 is 16 amino acids. Trimming at V came to 0 bases and at J to 3 bases, leaving 5 bases not matched to a gene. CDR3 region: CASSLGQGALDTEAFF. In DNA form, the CDR3 reads TGCGCCAGCAGCTTGGGACAGGGGGCCTTGGACACTGAAGCTTTCTTT.

CDR3 protein: CASSWSQGDGEQFF. The CDR3 DNA follows: TGTGCCAGCAGCTGGTCTCAGGGGGACGGTGAGCAGTTCTTC. This chain uses TRBV7-3 with TRBJ2-1; 7 positions match TRBD1. This CDR3 is 14 amino acids long. Germline trimming cut 4 bases from V and 9 bases from J; bases unmatched to any gene: 9. CDR1 is SGHTA and CDR2 is FQGTGA in the germline V gene.

The chain has TRBV30 and TRBJ1-1, with D tentatively TRBD1 (6 bases). This CDR3 has 14 amino acids. Germline V gene data show CDR1 as GTSNPN and CDR2 as SVGIG (reference sequence). V was pared by 1 base and J by 1 base, with 10 bases between. Written as DNA, the CDR3 is TGTGCCTGGAGTGCCGGGACATGGAACACTGAAGCTTTCTTT. Its protein product is CAWSAGTWNTEAFF.

The gene calls are TRBV2 and TRBJ2-2; 10 bases map to TRBD2. There are 15 residues in the CDR3. Germline V CDR1 and CDR2: SNHLY, FYNNEI. J lost 4 bases, V lost 4 bases, and 3 bases had no gene match. For the CDR3, the DNA is TGTGCCAGCAGTGTGAGCGGGAGGGCCACCGGGGAGCTGTTTTTT. It encodes CASSVSGRATGELFF.

This chain joins TRBV9 and TRBJ1-4, with TRBD1 matching over 12 bases. Germline V lookup: CDR1 SGDLS, CDR2 YYNGEE. Trimming at V came to 2 bases and at J to 5 bases, leaving 10 bases not matched to a gene. The CDR3 is 18 amino acids. The chain's CDR3 is CASSVGPGQGAYNEKLFF. CDR3 coding DNA: TGTGCCAGCAGCGTGGGGCCGGGACAGGGGGCTTACAATGAAAAACTGTTTTTT.

V and J are TRBV9 and TRBJ2-3, with D unresolved. The germline CDR1 and CDR2 sequences are SGDLS and YYNGEE. This CDR3 region has 10 residues. V was cut by 3 bases and J by 7 bases, with 3 bases left in between. This CDR3 is CASSGNTQYF. Written as DNA, the CDR3 is TGTGCCAGCAGCGGTAATACGCAGTATTTT.

The chain joins TRBV7-8 to TRBJ2-3; D is unresolved. The CDR3 sequence is 13 residues long. V was cut by 0 bases and J by 6 bases, with 7 bases left in between. Germline loops: CDR1 SGHVS, CDR2 FQNEAQ. CDR3 sequence: CASSLARFDTQYF. CDR3 DNA: TGTGCCAGCAGCTTAGCCCGGTTTGATACGCAGTATTTT. The full variable domain, rest sourced from reference TRBV7-8 and TRBJ2-3, is GAGVSQSPRYKVAKRGQDVALRCDPISGHVSLFWYQQALGQGPEFLTYFQNEAQLDKSGLPSDRFFAERPEGSVSTLKIQRTQQEDSAVYLCASSLARFDTQYFGPGTRLTVL.

The chain carries TRBV19 and TRBJ2-2; 8 bases line up with TRBD1. The trim removed 4 bases at V and 6 bases at J, leaving 4 bases unmatched. This CDR3 has 14 amino acids. CDR1 is LNHDA, CDR2 SQIVND, per germline (reference sequence). The CDR3 loop is CASSTPQGAGELFF. CDR3 coding DNA: TGTGCCAGTAGTACCCCACAGGGGGCCGGGGAGCTGTTTTTT.

This clone was observed a single time. The chain couples TRBV27 to TRBJ1-1, with a possible D match to TRBD1 (6 bases). This CDR3 is built from 14 residues. From germline, CDR1 is MNHEY and CDR2 SMNVEV (reference sequence). V lost 7 bases and J lost 5, with 17 bases in between. The CDR3 DNA follows: TGTGCCAGCACCCGACAGGTTGATGGGACTGAAGCTTTCTTT. It specifies CASTRQVDGTEAFF.

The V and J genes are TRBV5-1 and TRBJ2-3; the match to TRBD2 covers 10 bases. The CDR3 runs to 17 residues. The V gene end was trimmed by 0 bases and the J gene end by 6 bases; junction bases not matched to a gene: 10. Germline values: CDR1 SGHRS, CDR2 YFSETQ. In nucleotides, the CDR3 is TGCGCCAGCAGCTTGGGGTTGTCTAGCGGGAGTTTCGATACGCAGTATTTT. Protein: CASSLGLSSGSFDTQYF.

The genes are TRBV30 and TRBJ1-2, with no clear D. The CDR3 is 13 amino acids. Deletions cut 7 bases from V and 0 bases from J, with 12 bases between. Germline CDR1 is GTSNPN and CDR2 is SVGIG (reference sequence). In DNA form, the CDR3 reads TGTGCCTCTAACGACGGAGCTAACTATGGCTACACCTTC. Encoded protein: CASNDGANYGYTF.

This clone occurred once. The chain's CDR3 is CASRPGEPYGYTF. The CDR3 DNA reads TGTGCCAGCAGGCCCGGAGAGCCTTATGGCTACACCTTC. The gene calls are TRBV6-5 and TRBJ1-2, with D unclear. CDR1 MNHEY and CDR2 SVGAGI come from the germline V gene. Deletions cut 6 bases from V and 5 bases from J, with 13 bases between. The CDR3 spans 13 residues.

This clone was observed a single time. The chain has TRBV19 and TRBJ2-1, with TRBD2 identical over 9 bases. Germline trimming cut 1 base from V and 6 bases from J; bases unmatched to any gene: 4. The CDR3 runs to 15 residues. CDR1 is LNHDA and CDR2 is SQIVND in the germline V gene (reference sequence). The CDR3 is CASSIGGLALNEQFF. Here the CDR3 DNA reads TGTGCCAGTAGTATAGGGGGACTAGCCCTCAATGAGCAGTTCTTC.

The chain couples TRBV5-1 to TRBJ2-7; TRBD1 matches at 9 bases. In germline, CDR1 is SGHRS, CDR2 YFSETQ. The length of the CDR3 is 14 residues. V lost 4 bases to trimming and J lost 4 bases; unmatched junction nucleotides: 6. The CDR3 DNA reads TGCGCCAGCAGCCCCACGACAGGGGGATACGAGCAGTACTTC. Protein product: CASSPTTGGYEQYF.

V gene TRBV6-5 combines with J gene TRBJ1-1, with 10 bases lining up with TRBD1. This CDR3 is built from 14 residues. CDR1 and CDR2 (germline): MNHEY, SVGAGI. J gave up 6 bases and V 6 bases, and 7 bases lay outside the gene matches. Written as DNA, the CDR3 is TGTGCCAGCAGGGGACAGGGGAAAAGGGCTGAAGCTTTCTTT. It encodes CASRGQGKRAEAFF.

CDR3 nucleotide sequence: TGTGCCAGCAGCCCTCGAGGCCCTAGCACAGATACGCAGTATTTT. Encoded protein: CASSPRGPSTDTQYF. The genes are TRBV7-3 and TRBJ2-3; the D is unclear. The CDR3 covers 15 residues. Germline lookup yields CDR1 SGHTA and CDR2 FQGTGA. Trimming removed 5 bases from V and 0 bases from J, with 12 bases in between.

The V gene is TRBV7-3, the J gene TRBJ2-5, with D perhaps TRBD2 (5 bases). Germline CDR1 reads SGHTA; CDR2 reads FQGTGA. Trimming pared 5 bases from V and 5 bases from J, leaving 21 bases between. The CDR3 has 16 residues. CDR3 loop: CASSPHPTRLGETQYF. The CDR3 bases are TGTGCCAGCAGCCCCCACCCTACTAGACTCGGGGAGACCCAGTACTTC.

CDR3 amino acids: CASTESSASTDTQYF. The CDR3 nucleotides are TGCGCCAGCACAGAAAGTAGCGCGAGCACAGATACGCAGTATTTT. The rearrangement joins TRBV10-2 to TRBJ2-3, with D possibly TRBD2 on 5 matching bases. The germline V gene encodes CDR1 WSHSY and CDR2 SAAADI. Deletions cut 7 bases from V and 0 bases from J, with 14 bases between. This CDR3 region has 15 residues.

V is TRBV30 and J is TRBJ1-3; tentatively, D is TRBD1 (5 bases). Per the germline V gene, CDR1 is GTSNPN and CDR2 is SVGIG (reference sequence). CDR3 size: 15 residues. Trimming cost V 3 bases and J 10 bases, with 22 bases left between them. CDR3 coding DNA: TGTGCCTGGAGCCGGGAGGCAGGGCTTTCTGGGACCATATATTTT. Protein product: CAWSREAGLSGTIYF.

The rearrangement joins TRBV7-8 to TRBJ2-5; D gene uncertain. CDR1 and CDR2 (germline): SGHVS, FQNEAQ. V lost 3 bases, J lost 2 bases, and 10 bases lay in between. This CDR3 region has 14 residues. The CDR3 spells CASSFQARQETQYF. CDR3 bases: TGTGCCAGCAGCTTCCAAGCGAGACAAGAGACCCAGTACTTC.

The chain recombines TRBV10-1 with TRBJ2-1, with D tentatively TRBD1 (6 bases). From germline, CDR1 is WNHNN and CDR2 SYGVQD (reference sequence). This CDR3 region has 15 residues. V gave up 0 bases and J gave up 8 bases, with 14 bases separating them. The CDR3 DNA reads TGCGCCAGCAGTGAGTCTGGGGACAAGGCCCATGAGCAGTTCTTC. The encoded protein is CASSESGDKAHEQFF.

This sequence joins TRBV2 and TRBJ1-1; D not resolved. Germline loops: CDR1 SNHLY, CDR2 FYNNEI. Trimming removed 7 bases at V and 1 base at J, with 10 bases between. The CDR3 has 13 residues. The CDR3 DNA reads as TGTGCCAGCAACCTCAAGCCGAACACTGAAGCTTTCTTT. This encodes CASNLKPNTEAFF.

V is TRBV2 and J is TRBJ2-1, with D maybe TRBD1 (6 bases). CDR1 SNHLY and CDR2 FYNNEI come from the germline V gene. The CDR3 loop spans 16 amino acids. Trimming took off 3 bases at V and 0 bases at J, with 12 bases between the two ends. CDR3 amino acids: CASSDQGTSSYNEQFF. CDR3 DNA sequence: TGTGCCAGCAGTGACCAGGGGACGAGCTCCTACAATGAGCAGTTCTTC.